The rows below give T cell receptor beta chains drawn from one sample of a study of CD8+ T cells in alopecia areata. Here immunoSEQ multiplex PCR was the method, and the copy in TCRdb shows in-frame clones only, minus some. The sample holds 90,000 to 150,000 clones, about half seen once. Material: CD4+ T cells sorted from blood, obtained at week 4, from a patient treated with tofacitinib. The receptors were gathered from a human donor with alopecia areata. The CDR3 runs from the conserved cysteine through the conserved F or W. The D gene is left open where the match is weak. Expanded clones are given a class, and other clones once, few, many or no size at all.

j_call	d_call	clone_size	v_call	cdr3_aa	cdr3_nt
TRBJ2-7	.	.	TRBV18	CASSPMTPGEQYF	TGTGCCAGCTCACCGATGACCCCGGGCGAGCAGTACTTC
TRBJ1-6	.	.	TRBV6-6	CASNDVGNSPLHF	TGTGCCAGCAATGACGTCGGTAATTCACCCCTCCACTTT
TRBJ1-1	.	.	TRBV6-1	CASSYGSLNTEAFF	TGTGCCAGCAGTTATGGGAGTCTGAACACTGAAGCTTTCTTT
TRBJ2-1	.	.	TRBV7-3	CASSRGVTNEQFF	TGTGCCAGCAGCCGTGGAGTGACTAATGAGCAGTTCTTC
TRBJ2-2	TRBD1	.	TRBV6-5	CASSYYLTGVYGELFF	TGTGCCAGCAGTTACTACCTTACAGGGGTCTACGGGGAGCTGTTTTTT
TRBJ2-1	.	.	TRBV11-2	CASSFPPSEEFF	TGTGCCAGCAGCTTTCCCCCTAGCGAGGAGTTCTTC
TRBJ2-3	TRBD2	.	TRBV6-1	CASSGYGGADTQYF	TGTGCCAGCAGTGGTTACGGGGGGGCAGATACGCAGTATTTT
TRBJ1-4	.	few	TRBV6-5	CASSPTRGPLFF	TGTGCCAGCAGCCCCACGCGCGGTCCGCTGTTTTTT
TRBJ2-6	.	.	TRBV10-3	CAISEGKGRSSGANVLTF	TGTGCCATCAGTGAGGGAAAGGGACGGAGCTCTGGGGCCAACGTCCTGACTTTC
TRBJ1-1	TRBD1	medium-sized	TRBV7-2	CASSFPGTGGTEAFF	TGTGCCAGCAGCTTTCCCGGGACAGGGGGTACTGAAGCTTTCTTT
TRBJ1-1	.	few	TRBV29-1	CSVVWRHLNTEAFF	TGCAGCGTTGTTTGGCGGCACCTGAACACTGAAGCTTTCTTT
TRBJ1-2	TRBD1	.	TRBV29-1	CSVASVGQGYGYTF	TGCAGCGTTGCGTCTGTAGGACAGGGGTATGGCTACACCTTC
TRBJ2-1	TRBD1	.	TRBV30	CACWTGGNEQFF	TGTGCCTGCTGGACAGGGGGAAATGAGCAGTTCTTC
TRBJ2-5	.	.	TRBV20-1	CSVAVQETQYF	TGCAGTGTAGCGGTTCAAGAGACCCAGTACTTC
TRBJ1-6	.	.	TRBV5-1	CASSLEGSSYNSPLHF	TGCGCCAGCAGCTTGGAAGGGAGCTCCTATAATTCACCCCTCCACTTT
TRBJ1-2	.	.	TRBV29-1	CSVEGGFPYGYTF	TGCAGCGTTGAGGGGGGGTTCCCCTATGGCTACACCTTC
TRBJ1-5	.	.	TRBV18	CASSPPNQPQHF	TGTGCCAGCTCACCACCGAATCAGCCCCAGCATTTT
TRBJ2-7	.	.	TRBV29-1	CSVVPSSYEQYF	TGCAGCGTCGTACCTTCTTCCTACGAGCAGTACTTC
TRBJ2-4	.	.	TRBV29-1	CSVGQNIQYF	TGCAGCGTTGGACAGAACATTCAGTACTTC
TRBJ1-5	.	.	TRBV15	CATSRDRVDQHF	TGTGCCACCAGCAGAGACAGGGTGGACCAGCATTTT
TRBJ2-5	TRBD2	.	TRBV7-6	CATTNGRLAGAETQYF	TGTGCCACTACCAACGGGAGACTAGCGGGAGCGGAGACCCAGTACTTC
TRBJ2-7	.	.	TRBV11-2	CASSGGNWYEQYF	TGTGCCAGCAGCGGAGGAAACTGGTACGAGCAGTACTTC
TRBJ2-6	.	.	TRBV30	CAWTTHNPGANVLTF	TGTGCCTGGACTACCCACAATCCTGGGGCCAACGTCCTGACTTTC